The entry that follows covers one TCR beta chain sequence. Measured with immunoSEQ multiplex PCR; TCRdb has only the in-frame clones, and not every one. The sample shows under 150,000 clones, 85% of them seen only once. The sample is drawn from a study of blood T cell repertoires in COVID-19. Study details: COVID-19 samples, acute and convalescent, were from the United States, Italy and Spain.

Sequenced sample: peripheral blood. This receptor was obtained from a human donor in a cohort sampled during active COVID-19.

The CDR3 nucleotides read TGCGCCAGCAGCCAAGATACAGGGGCAAACTATGGCTACACCTTC. Protein: CASSQDTGANYGYTF. The chain couples TRBV4-3 to TRBJ1-2; 7 nucleotides match TRBD1. The ends lost 0 bases at V and 2 bases at J; junction bases unmatched: 3. This CDR3 has 15 residues. The germline V gene has CDR1 LGHNA and CDR2 YSLEER.